In its sample, the clone carrying this T cell receptor (beta chain) was seen once. The data were taken from a study of blood T cell repertoires in COVID-19. Study-wide context: Samples of COVID-19 (acute and convalescent) were obtained from the United States, Italy and Spain. The analysed material was cDNA or gDNA that came from T cells, B-cell-depleted T cells, or PBMCs.

Only in-frame clones appear in the TCRdb table, and some are missing; sequencing was by immunoSEQ multiplex PCR. The table shows approximately 210,000 clones, with 81% occurring only once. Trimming removed 6 bases from V and 9 bases from J, with 11 bases in between. The CDR3 consists of 11 residues. The germline gives CDR1 MDHEN, CDR2 SYDVKM. Sequencing input: PBMCs or T cells enriched from blood (not recorded which). The chain couples TRBV28 to TRBJ1-1; the D gene is possibly TRBD1 (5 bases). The sequence was collected from a woman in her fifties or sixties with acute COVID-19. The CDR3 spells CASRNRNKAFF. CDR3 bases: TGTGCCAGCAGGAACAGGAATAAAGCTTTCTTT.